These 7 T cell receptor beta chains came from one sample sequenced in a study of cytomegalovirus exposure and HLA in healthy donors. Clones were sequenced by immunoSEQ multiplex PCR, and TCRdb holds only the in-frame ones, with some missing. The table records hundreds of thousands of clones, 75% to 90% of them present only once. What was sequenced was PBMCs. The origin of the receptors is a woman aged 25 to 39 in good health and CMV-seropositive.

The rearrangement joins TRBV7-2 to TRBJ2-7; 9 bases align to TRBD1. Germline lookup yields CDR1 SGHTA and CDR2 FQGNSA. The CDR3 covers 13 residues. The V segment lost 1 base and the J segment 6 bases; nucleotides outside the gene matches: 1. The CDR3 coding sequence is TGTGCCAGCAGCTTAGACAGGGGGCTCGAGCAGTACTTC. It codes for CASSLDRGLEQYF.

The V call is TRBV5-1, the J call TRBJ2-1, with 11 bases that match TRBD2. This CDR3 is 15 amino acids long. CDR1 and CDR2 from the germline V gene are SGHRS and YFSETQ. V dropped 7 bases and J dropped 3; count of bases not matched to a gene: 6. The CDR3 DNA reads TGCGCCAGCCGCCGCGGGACTAGCGGCTACAATGAGCAGTTCTTC. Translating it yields CASRRGTSGYNEQFF. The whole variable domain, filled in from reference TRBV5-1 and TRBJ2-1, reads KAGVTQTPRYLIKTRGQQVTLSCSPISGHRSVSWYQQTPGQGLQFLFEYFSETQRNKGNFPGRFSGRQFSNSRSEMNVSTLELGDSALYLCASRRGTSGYNEQFFGPGTRLTVL.

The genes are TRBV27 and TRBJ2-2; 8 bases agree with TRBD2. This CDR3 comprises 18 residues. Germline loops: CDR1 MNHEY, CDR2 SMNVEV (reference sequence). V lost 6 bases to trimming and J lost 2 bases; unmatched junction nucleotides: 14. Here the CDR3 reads CASRRATSVGLNTGELFF. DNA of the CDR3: TGTGCCAGCAGAAGGGCGACTAGCGTCGGGCTCAACACCGGGGAGCTGTTTTTT.

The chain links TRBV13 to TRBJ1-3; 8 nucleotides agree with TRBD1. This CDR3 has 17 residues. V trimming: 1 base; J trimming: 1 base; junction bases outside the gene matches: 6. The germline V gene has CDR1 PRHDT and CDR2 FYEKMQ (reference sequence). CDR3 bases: TGTGCCAGCAGCTTAGATTGGCAGGGGGCATCTGGAAACACCATATATTTT. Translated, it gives CASSLDWQGASGNTIYF.

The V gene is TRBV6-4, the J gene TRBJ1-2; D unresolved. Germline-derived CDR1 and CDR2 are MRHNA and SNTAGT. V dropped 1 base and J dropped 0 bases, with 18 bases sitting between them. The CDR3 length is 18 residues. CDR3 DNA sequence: TGTGCCAGCAGTGACTTGAGACACCGGTGGGAGACTAACTATGGCTACACCTTC. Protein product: CASSDLRHRWETNYGYTF.

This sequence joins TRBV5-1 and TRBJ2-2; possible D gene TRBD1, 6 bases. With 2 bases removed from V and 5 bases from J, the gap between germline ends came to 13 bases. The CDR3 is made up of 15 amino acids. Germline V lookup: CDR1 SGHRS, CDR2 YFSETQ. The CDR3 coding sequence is TGCGCCAGCAGCTTCAACAGGGTAGGGACCGGGGAGCTGTTTTTT. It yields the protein CASSFNRVGTGELFF.

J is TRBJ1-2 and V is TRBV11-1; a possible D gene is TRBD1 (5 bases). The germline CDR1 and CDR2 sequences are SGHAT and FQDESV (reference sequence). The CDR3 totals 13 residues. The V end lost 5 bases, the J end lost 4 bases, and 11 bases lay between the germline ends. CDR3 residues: CASSPDTFYGYTF. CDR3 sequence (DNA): TGTGCCAGCAGCCCGGACACCTTCTATGGCTACACCTTC.